The following is a T cell receptor beta chain sequence with its context. This specimen comes from a study of cytomegalovirus exposure and HLA in healthy donors. Study details: According to later analysis, the same platform produced the approximately 120 validation and several hundred first-cohort repertoires.

The length of the CDR3 is 13 residues. Germline CDR1 LNHDA, CDR2 SQIVND (reference sequence). V lost 7 bases and J 1 base, leaving 10 bases between the germline ends. Profiled with immunoSEQ multiplex PCR; TCRdb holds only in-frame clones, not every one. The table has 100,000 to 150,000 clones, roughly nine tenths seen once. This chain links TRBV19 with TRBJ1-1; D is unclear. Sample: PBMCs. The clonotype originates from a woman between 18 and 29 years old in good health and CMV-seronegative. CDR3 nucleotide sequence: TGTGCCAGTAAGGAGGGATGGAACACTGAAGCTTTCTTT. Protein sequence: CASKEGWNTEAFF.